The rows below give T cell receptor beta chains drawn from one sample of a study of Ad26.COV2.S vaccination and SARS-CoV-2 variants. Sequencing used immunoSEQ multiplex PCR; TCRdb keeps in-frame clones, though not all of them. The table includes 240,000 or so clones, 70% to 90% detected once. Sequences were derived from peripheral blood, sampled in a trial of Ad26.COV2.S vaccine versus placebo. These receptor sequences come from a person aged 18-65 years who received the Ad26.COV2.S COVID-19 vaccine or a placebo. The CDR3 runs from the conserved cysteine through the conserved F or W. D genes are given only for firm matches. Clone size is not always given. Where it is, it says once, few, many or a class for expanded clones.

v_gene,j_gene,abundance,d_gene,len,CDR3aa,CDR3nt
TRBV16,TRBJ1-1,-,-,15,CASSGTGLRDTEAFF,TGTGCCAGCAGCGGCACAGGGCTGAGGGACACTGAAGCTTTCTTT
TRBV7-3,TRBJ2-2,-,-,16,CASTAGGWQDTGELFF,TGTGCCAGCACCGCAGGCGGGTGGCAGGACACCGGGGAGCTGTTTTTT
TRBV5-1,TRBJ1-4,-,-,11,CASSDQQKLFF,TGCGCCAGCAGCGACCAGCAAAAACTGTTTTTT
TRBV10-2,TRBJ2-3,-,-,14,CASSERLSTDTQYF,TGCGCCAGCAGTGAGCGGCTCAGCACAGATACGCAGTATTTT
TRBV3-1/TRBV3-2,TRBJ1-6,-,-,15,CASSARGQNNSPLHF,TGTGCCAGCAGCGCCAGGGGTCAAAATAATTCACCCCTCCACTTT
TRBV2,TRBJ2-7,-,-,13,CASSGDSYYEQYF,TGTGCCAGCAGTGGCGACAGCTACTACGAGCAGTACTTC
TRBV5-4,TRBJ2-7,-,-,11,CASSLDSEQYF,TGTGCCAGCAGCTTGGATAGCGAGCAGTACTTC
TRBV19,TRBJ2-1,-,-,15,CASSIGRGFDNEQFF,TGTGCCAGTAGTATAGGTAGGGGGTTCGACAATGAGCAGTTCTTC
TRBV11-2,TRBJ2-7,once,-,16,CASSLGRGEASYEQYF,TGTGCCAGCAGCTTGGGGAGGGGGGAGGCCTCCTACGAGCAGTACTTC
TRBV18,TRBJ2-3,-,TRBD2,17,CASSPLPGAGGTDTQYF,TGTGCCAGCTCACCACTCCCAGGAGCGGGGGGCACAGATACGCAGTATTTT
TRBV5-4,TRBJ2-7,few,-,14,CASSLGLGGREQYF,TGTGCCAGCAGCTTGGGTCTCGGGGGGCGCGAGCAGTACTTC
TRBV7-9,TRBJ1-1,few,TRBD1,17,CASSSTRDRGRGTEAFF,TGTGCCAGCAGCAGTACTAGGGACAGGGGGCGCGGGACTGAAGCTTTCTTT
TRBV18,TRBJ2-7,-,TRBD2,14,CASSPGLAGREQYF,TGTGCCAGCTCACCCGGACTAGCGGGACGGGAGCAGTACTTC
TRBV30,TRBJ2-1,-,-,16,CAWSRTRGYDVNEQFF,TGTGCCTGGAGTCGGACTAGGGGGTATGACGTGAATGAGCAGTTCTTC
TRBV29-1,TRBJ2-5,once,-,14,CSVEEGTLQETQYF,TGCAGCGTTGAAGAGGGTACTCTCCAAGAGACCCAGTACTTC
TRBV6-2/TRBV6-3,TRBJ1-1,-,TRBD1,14,CASSFTQGLTEAFF,TGTGCCAGCAGTTTCACACAGGGGCTCACTGAAGCTTTCTTT
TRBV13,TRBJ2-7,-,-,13,CASSLGANYEQYF,TGTGCCAGCAGCTTAGGTGCGAACTACGAGCAGTACTTC
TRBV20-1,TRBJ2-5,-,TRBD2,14,CSASSGGPGETQYF,TGCAGTGCTAGTTCGGGGGGGCCCGGAGAGACCCAGTACTTC
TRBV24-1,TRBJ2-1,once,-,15,CATSDLLGSYNEQFF,TGTGCCACCAGTGATTTGCTAGGTTCGTACAATGAGCAGTTCTTC
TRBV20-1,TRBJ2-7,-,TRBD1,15,CSASWDSTLYNEQYF,TGCAGTGCTAGTTGGGACAGCACCCTTTACAACGAGCAGTACTTC
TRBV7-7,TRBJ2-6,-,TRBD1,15,CASSSGGSGANVLTF,TGTGCTAGCAGCTCAGGGGGCTCTGGGGCCAACGTCCTGACTTTC
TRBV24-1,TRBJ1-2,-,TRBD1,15,CATSDSTDRVGGYTF,TGTGCCACCAGTGATTCGACGGACAGGGTGGGTGGCTACACCTTC
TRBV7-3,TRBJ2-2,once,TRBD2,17,CASTRRSGRANTGELFF,TGTGCCAGCACCCGGCGGAGCGGGAGGGCGAACACCGGGGAGCTGTTTTTT
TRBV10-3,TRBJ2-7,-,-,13,CAISDRESPEQYF,TGTGCCATCAGTGACAGGGAATCTCCCGAGCAGTACTTC
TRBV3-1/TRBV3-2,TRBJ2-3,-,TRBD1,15,CASSQDPGGRSTQYF,TGTGCCAGCAGCCAGGACCCAGGGGGCAGAAGTACGCAGTATTTT
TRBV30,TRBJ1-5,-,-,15,CAWSVWGGQAGPQHF,TGTGCCTGGAGTGTATGGGGAGGCCAGGCAGGGCCCCAGCATTTT
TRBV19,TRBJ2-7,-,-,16,CASSIRGTQSSYEQYF,TGTGCCAGTAGTATAAGGGGGACCCAGAGCTCCTACGAGCAGTACTTC
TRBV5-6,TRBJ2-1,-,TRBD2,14,CASSFSGAENEQFF,TGTGCCAGCAGCTTTAGCGGGGCGGAAAATGAGCAGTTCTTC
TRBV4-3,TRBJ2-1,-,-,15,CASSQEGRTKEKQFF,TGCGCCAGCAGCCAAGAAGGACGGACCAAAGAGAAGCAGTTCTTC
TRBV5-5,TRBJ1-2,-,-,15,CASSPGTPQVSGYTF,TGTGCCAGCAGCCCCGGGACACCTCAGGTCTCTGGCTACACCTTC
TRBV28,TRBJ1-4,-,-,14,CASRNQPTNEKLFF,TGTGCCAGCAGGAACCAACCAACTAATGAAAAACTGTTTTTT
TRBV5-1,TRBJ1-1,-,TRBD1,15,CASSQGTVMNTEAFF,TGCGCCAGCAGCCAAGGGACAGTCATGAACACTGAAGCTTTCTTT
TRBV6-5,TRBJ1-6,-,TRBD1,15,CASRKGTGANSPLHF,TGTGCCAGCAGAAAAGGAACAGGGGCGAATTCACCCCTCCACTTT
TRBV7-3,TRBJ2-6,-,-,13,CASASSGANVLTF,TGTGCCAGCGCCAGCTCTGGGGCCAACGTCCTGACTTTC
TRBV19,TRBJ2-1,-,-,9,CASSYEQFF,TGTGCCAGTTCCTATGAGCAGTTCTTC
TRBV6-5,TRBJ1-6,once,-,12,CASSYRGVALHF,TGTGCCAGCAGTTACAGGGGCGTAGCCCTCCACTTT
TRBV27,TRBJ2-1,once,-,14,CASSSRPLIDEQFF,TGTGCCAGCAGTTCCCGGCCCCTAATCGATGAGCAGTTCTTC
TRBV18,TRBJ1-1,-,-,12,CASSPRAQAAFF,TGTGCCAGCTCACCACGGGCACAGGCAGCTTTCTTT
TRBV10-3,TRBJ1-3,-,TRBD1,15,CAISRDRDSGNTIYF,TGTGCCATCAGCCGGGACAGGGATTCTGGAAACACCATATATTTT
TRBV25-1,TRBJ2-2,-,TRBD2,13,CASSEPGTSLVFF,TGTGCCAGCAGTGAACCGGGGACTAGCTTGGTGTTTTTT
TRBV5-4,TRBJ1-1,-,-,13,CASSSADGNEAFF,TGTGCCAGCAGCTCGGCGGACGGAAATGAAGCTTTCTTT
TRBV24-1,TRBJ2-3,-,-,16,CATSDLDRGGTDTQYF,TGTGCCACCAGTGATTTAGACAGAGGGGGCACAGATACGCAGTATTTT
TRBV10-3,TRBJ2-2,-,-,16,CAISVVRMINTGELFF,TGTGCCATCAGTGTTGTACGGATGATAAACACCGGGGAGCTGTTTTTT
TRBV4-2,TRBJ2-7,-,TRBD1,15,CASSQDMGQGYEQYF,TGTGCCAGCAGCCAAGATATGGGACAGGGGTACGAGCAGTACTTC
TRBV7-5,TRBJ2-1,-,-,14,CARSLSLGAREQFF,TGTGCCAGAAGCTTAAGTCTGGGGGCAAGGGAGCAGTTCTTC
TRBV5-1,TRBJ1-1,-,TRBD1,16,CASSLVGQGAGTEAFF,TGCGCCAGCAGCTTGGTGGGACAGGGGGCTGGAACTGAAGCTTTCTTT
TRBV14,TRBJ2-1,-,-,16,CASSRLAGRSYNEQFF,TGTGCCAGCAGCCGGCTTGCGGGGAGGTCCTACAATGAGCAGTTCTTC
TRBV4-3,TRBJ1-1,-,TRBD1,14,CASSQTGRGTEAFF,TGCGCCAGCAGCCAGACAGGGCGTGGAACTGAAGCTTTCTTT